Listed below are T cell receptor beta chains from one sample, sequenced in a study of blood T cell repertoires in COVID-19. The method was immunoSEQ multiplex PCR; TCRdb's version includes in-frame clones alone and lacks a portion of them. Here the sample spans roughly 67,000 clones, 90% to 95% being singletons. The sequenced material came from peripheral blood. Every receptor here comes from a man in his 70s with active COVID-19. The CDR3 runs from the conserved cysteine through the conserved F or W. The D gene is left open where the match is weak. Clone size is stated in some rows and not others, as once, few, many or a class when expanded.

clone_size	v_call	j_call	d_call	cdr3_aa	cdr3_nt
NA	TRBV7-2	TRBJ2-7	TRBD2	CASSPTSGGAYEQYF	TGTGCCAGCAGCCCAACTAGCGGGGGGGCCTACGAGCAGTACTTC
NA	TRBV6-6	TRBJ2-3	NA	CASSSPSATITDTQYF	TGTGCCAGCAGTTCCCCTAGTGCAACCATCACAGATACGCAGTATTTT
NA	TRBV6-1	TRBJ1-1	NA	CASSEVGGNTEAFF	TGTGCCAGCAGTGAAGTCGGAGGGAACACTGAAGCTTTCTTT
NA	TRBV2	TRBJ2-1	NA	CASLPYNEQFF	TGTGCCAGCCTCCCCTACAATGAGCAGTTCTTC
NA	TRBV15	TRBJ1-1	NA	CATSRGGGGTEAFF	TGTGCCACCAGCAGAGGCGGGGGAGGTACTGAAGCTTTCTTT
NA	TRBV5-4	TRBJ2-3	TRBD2	CASSLASGGNPTDTQYF	TGTGCCAGCAGCTTGGCTAGCGGGGGGAACCCCACAGATACGCAGTATTTT
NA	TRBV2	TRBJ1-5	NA	CASSGGTINQPQHF	TGTGCCAGCAGTGGGGGGACAATAAATCAGCCCCAGCATTTT
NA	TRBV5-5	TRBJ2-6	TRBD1	CASSRGQGAGGANVLTF	TGTGCCAGCAGCCGAGGACAGGGGGCGGGAGGGGCCAACGTCCTGACTTTC
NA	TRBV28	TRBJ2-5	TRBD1	CASSPPGQGAIEETQYF	TGTGCCAGCAGCCCGCCCGGACAGGGGGCGATAGAAGAGACCCAGTACTTC
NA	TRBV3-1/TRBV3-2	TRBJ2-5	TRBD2	CASSQGTSGGAGTQYF	TGTGCCAGCAGCCAGGGGACTAGCGGGGGCGCAGGGACCCAGTACTTC
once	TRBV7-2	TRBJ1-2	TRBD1	CASSFWQGQGDGYTF	TGTGCCAGCAGCTTTTGGCAGGGACAGGGCGATGGCTACACCTTC
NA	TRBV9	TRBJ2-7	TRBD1	CASSSTGSNEQYF	TGTGCCAGCAGCTCGACAGGGAGTAACGAGCAGTACTTC
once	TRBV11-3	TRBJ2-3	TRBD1	CASSLGSGTGGTDTQYF	TGTGCCAGCAGCTTAGGTTCCGGGACAGGGGGCACAGATACGCAGTATTTT
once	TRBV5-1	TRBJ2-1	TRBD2	CASSLVGGNEQFF	TGCGCCAGCAGCTTGGTGGGGGGGAATGAGCAGTTCTTC
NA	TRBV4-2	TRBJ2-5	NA	CASSQRPEAQYF	TGTGCCAGCAGCCAACGCCCGGAGGCCCAGTACTTC
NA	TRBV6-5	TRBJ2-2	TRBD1	CASRDTGGTGELFF	TGTGCCAGCAGAGACACAGGGGGCACCGGGGAGCTGTTTTTT
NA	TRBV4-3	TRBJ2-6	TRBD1	CASSQGLLGQGFSGANVLTF	TGCGCCAGCAGCCAGGGACTTTTGGGACAGGGTTTCTCTGGGGCCAACGTCCTGACTTTC
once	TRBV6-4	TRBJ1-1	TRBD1	CASSRDSLNTEAFF	TGTGCCAGCAGCAGGGACAGCTTGAACACTGAAGCTTTCTTT
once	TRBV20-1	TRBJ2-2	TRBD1	CSASKQQGGTGELFF	TGCAGTGCTAGTAAACAACAGGGGGGCACCGGGGAGCTGTTTTTT
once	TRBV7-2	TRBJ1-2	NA	CASSPSGGLEGYTF	TGTGCCAGCAGCCCTTCGGGGGGACTCGAGGGCTACACCTTC
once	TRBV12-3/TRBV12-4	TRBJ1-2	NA	CASSFYRNYGYTF	TGTGCCAGCAGTTTTTACAGAAACTATGGCTACACCTTC
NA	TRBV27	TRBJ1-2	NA	CASSLLRGEDGYTF	TGTGCCAGCAGTCTCCTTCGGGGAGAGGATGGCTACACCTTC
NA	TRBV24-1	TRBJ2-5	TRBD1	CATADRDGETQYF	TGTGCCACCGCCGACAGGGATGGGGAGACCCAGTACTTC
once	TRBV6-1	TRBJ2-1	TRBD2	CASSEAGTRDLF	TGTGCCAGCAGTGAGGCCGGGACTAGGGATCTCTTC
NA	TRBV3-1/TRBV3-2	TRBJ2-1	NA	CASSQDKPPSSYNEQFF	TGTGCCAGCAGCCAAGATAAACCCCCGAGCTCCTACAATGAGCAGTTCTTC
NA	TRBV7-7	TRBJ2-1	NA	CASSPRGGNEQFF	TGTGCCAGCAGCCCGAGAGGAGGAAATGAGCAGTTCTTC
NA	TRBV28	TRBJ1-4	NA	CASSSGGRPNEKLFF	TGTGCCAGCAGTTCCGGGGGGAGGCCTAATGAAAAACTGTTTTTT
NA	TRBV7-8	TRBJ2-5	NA	CASSLARGAGQETQYF	TGTGCCAGCAGCTTAGCCCGGGGGGCCGGCCAAGAGACCCAGTACTTC
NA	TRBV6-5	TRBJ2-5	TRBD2	CASSWDSSGGRETQYF	TGTGCCAGCAGTTGGGATTCTAGCGGGGGGCGGGAGACCCAGTACTTC
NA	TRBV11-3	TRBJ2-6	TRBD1	CASSSGQGDSGANVLTF	TGTGCCAGCAGCTCGGGACAGGGAGACTCTGGGGCCAACGTCCTGACTTTC
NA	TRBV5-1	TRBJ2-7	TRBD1	CASSYDRGPYEQYF	TGCGCCAGCAGTTATGACAGGGGACCCTACGAGCAGTACTTC
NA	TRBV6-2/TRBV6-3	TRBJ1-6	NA	CASSSTAYNSPLHF	TGTGCCAGCAGTTCGACAGCATATAATTCACCCCTCCACTTT
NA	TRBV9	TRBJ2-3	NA	CASSVEPGTDTQYF	TGTGCCAGCAGCGTAGAACCAGGCACAGATACGCAGTATTTT
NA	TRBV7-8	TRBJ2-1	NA	CASSSTGEQFF	TGTGCCAGCAGCAGCACAGGCGAGCAGTTCTTC
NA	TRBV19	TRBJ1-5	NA	CASSIAPLGRRPQHF	TGTGCCAGTAGTATAGCCCCGTTGGGCAGACGGCCCCAGCATTTT
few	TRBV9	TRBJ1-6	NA	CASSVLGGNSPLHF	TGTGCCAGCAGCGTATTAGGGGGTAATTCACCCCTCCACTTT
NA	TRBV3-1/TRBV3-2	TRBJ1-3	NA	CASSQEGNSGNTIYF	TGTGCCAGCAGCCAGGAGGGGAACTCTGGAAACACCATATATTTT
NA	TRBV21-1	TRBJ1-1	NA	CASRILRGQGKTEAFF	TGTGCCAGCAGGATTCTCAGGGGGCAGGGGAAAACTGAAGCTTTCTTT
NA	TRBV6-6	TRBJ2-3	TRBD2	CASSYSVRGGTDTQYF	TGTGCCAGCAGTTACAGTGTTCGGGGGGGCACAGATACGCAGTATTTT
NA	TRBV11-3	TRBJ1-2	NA	CASSSLPRDGYTF	TGTGCCAGCAGCTCGCTCCCCCGGGATGGCTACACCTTC
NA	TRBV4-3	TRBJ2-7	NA	CASSQVGRYQQYF	TGCGCCAGCAGCCAAGTGGGGAGATACCAGCAGTACTTC
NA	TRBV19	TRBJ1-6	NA	CASTPGQYNSPLHF	TGTGCCAGTACCCCGGGACAATATAATTCACCCCTCCACTTT
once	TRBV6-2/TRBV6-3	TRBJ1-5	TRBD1	CASSNRGWQPQHF	TGTGCCAGCAGCAACAGGGGATGGCAGCCCCAGCATTTT
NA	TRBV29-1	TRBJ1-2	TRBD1	CSADRDGYTF	TGCAGCGCGGACAGGGATGGCTACACCTTC
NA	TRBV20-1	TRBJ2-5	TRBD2	CSAGGRLAGSETQYF	TGCAGTGCTGGTGGGAGACTAGCGGGGAGTGAGACCCAGTACTTC
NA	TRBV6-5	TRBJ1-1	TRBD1	CASSPRTGASGEAFF	TGTGCCAGCAGTCCCCGGACAGGAGCTAGTGGTGAAGCTTTCTTT
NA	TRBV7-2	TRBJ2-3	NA	CAMGGGPSTDTQYF	TGTGCCATGGGTGGCGGCCCGAGCACAGATACGCAGTATTTT
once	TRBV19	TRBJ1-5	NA	CASSEGENQPQHF	TGTGCCAGTAGTGAAGGAGAAAATCAGCCCCAGCATTTT